This TCR beta chain was recorded in a study of human CD8 memory T cell subsets. A UMI-labeled 5' RACE approach was the method that produced the TCR beta libraries. From the 5' RACE reads, TCRdb lists one entry per CDR3 protein and no DNA. This table lists approximately 7,000 distinct CDR3 sequences. The phenotype assigned to stem-like memory CD8+ T cells (TSTEM) was CCR7+ PD-1- TIGIT-. Enrichment for total CD8+ T cells was performed by negative magnetic separation. The CDR3 consists of 12 residues. Germline CDR1 and CDR2: MNHNY and SVGAGI (reference sequence). This receptor was taken from a human donor in good health. Sequencing was carried out using CD8+ stem-like memory T cells (TSCM and TCM) sorted from PBMCs. This sample's subset: stem-like memory CD8 T cells (TSTEM), CCR7+ PD-1- TIGIT-. The V gene is TRBV6-6, the J gene TRBJ2-1. This CDR3 reads CASSYGSNEQFF.